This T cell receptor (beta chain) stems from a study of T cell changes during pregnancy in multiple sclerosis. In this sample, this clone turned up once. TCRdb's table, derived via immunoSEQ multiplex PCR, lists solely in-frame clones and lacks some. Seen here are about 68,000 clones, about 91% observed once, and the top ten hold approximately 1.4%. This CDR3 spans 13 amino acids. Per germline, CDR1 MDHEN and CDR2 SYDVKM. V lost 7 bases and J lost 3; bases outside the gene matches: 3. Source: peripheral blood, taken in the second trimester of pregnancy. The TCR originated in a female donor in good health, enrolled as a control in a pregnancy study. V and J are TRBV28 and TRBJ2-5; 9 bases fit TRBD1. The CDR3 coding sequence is TGTGCCAGCACCCGACAGGGGGAAGAGACCCAGTACTTC. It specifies CASTRQGEETQYF. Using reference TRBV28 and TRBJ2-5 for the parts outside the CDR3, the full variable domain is DVKVTQSSRYLVKRTGEKVFLECVQDMDHENMFWYRQDPGLGLRLIYFSYDVKMKEKGDIPEGYSVSREKKERFSLILESASTNQTSMYLCASTRQGEETQYFGPGTRLLVL.